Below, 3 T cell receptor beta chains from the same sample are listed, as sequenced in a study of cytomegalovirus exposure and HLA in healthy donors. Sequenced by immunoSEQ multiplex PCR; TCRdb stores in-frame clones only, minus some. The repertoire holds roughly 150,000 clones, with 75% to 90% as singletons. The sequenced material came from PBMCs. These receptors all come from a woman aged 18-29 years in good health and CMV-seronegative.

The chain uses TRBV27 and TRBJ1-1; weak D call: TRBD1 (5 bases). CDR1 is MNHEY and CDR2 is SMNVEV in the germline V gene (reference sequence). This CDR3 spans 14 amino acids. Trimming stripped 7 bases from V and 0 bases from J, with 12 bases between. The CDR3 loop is CASMSRGMNTEAFF. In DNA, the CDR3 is TGTGCCAGCATGTCAAGGGGCATGAACACTGAAGCTTTCTTT.

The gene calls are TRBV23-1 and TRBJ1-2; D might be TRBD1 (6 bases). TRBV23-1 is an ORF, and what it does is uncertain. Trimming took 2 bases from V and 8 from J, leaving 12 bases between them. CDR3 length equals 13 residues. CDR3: CASSQQGFGGYTF. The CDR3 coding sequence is TGCGCCAGCAGTCAACAGGGGTTTGGGGGCTACACCTTC.

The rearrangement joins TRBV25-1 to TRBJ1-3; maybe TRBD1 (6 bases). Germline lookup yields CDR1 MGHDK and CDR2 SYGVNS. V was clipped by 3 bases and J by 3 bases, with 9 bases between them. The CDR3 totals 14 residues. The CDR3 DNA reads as TGTGCCAGCAGTGAGCAGGACAGTGGAAACACCATATATTTT. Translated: CASSEQDSGNTIYF.